This record looks at one T cell receptor beta chain sequence and its context. How the authors handled the data: Scientists estimated how many nucleated cells there were by amplifying reference gene primers. TCRdb's copy holds only in-frame clones and misses some; the assay was immunoSEQ multiplex PCR. V, J and clone size derive from that table, while D and trimming were established from the DNA sequence. Of around 150,000 clones listed, just under 80% are singletons. The entry originates in a study of blood T cell repertoires in COVID-19. At the level of the study: COVID-19 samples, acute and convalescent, were from the United States, Italy and Spain. From T cells, B-cell-depleted T cells, or PBMCs came the material, which was cDNA or gDNA.

V was clipped by 4 bases and J by 7 bases, with 14 bases between them. CDR3 length: 13 amino acids. Germline CDR1 reads GTSNPN; CDR2 reads SVGIG (reference sequence). This chain links TRBV30 with TRBJ1-5; D not certain. Specimen: peripheral blood. The sequence came from a woman over 75 with acute or convalescent COVID-19. CDR3 residues: CAWNSLGGQPQHF. In nucleotides, the CDR3 is TGTGCCTGGAATAGTCTGGGAGGACAGCCCCAGCATTTT. Full variable domain (rest looked up from reference TRBV30 and TRBJ1-5): SQTIHQWPATLVQPVGSPLSLECTVEGTSNPNLYWYRQAAGRGLQLLFYSVGIGQISSEVPQNLSASRPQDRQFILSSKKLLLSDSGFYLCAWNSLGGQPQHFGDGTRLSIL.